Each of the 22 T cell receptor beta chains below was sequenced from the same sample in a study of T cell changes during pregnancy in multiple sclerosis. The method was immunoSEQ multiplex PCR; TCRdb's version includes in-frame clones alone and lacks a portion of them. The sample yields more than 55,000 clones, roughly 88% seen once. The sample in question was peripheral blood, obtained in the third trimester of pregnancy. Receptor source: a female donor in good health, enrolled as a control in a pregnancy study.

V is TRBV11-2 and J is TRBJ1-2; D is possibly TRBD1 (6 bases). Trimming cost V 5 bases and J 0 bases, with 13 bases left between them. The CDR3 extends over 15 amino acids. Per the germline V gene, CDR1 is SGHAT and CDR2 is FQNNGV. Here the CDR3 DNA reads TGTGCCAGCAGCGCTGGCCACAGGGCTAACTATGGCTACACCTTC. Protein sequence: CASSAGHRANYGYTF.

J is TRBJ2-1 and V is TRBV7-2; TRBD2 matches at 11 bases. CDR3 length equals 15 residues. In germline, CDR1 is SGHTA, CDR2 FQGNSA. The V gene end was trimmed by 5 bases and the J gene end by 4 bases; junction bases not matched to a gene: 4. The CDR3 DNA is TGTGCCAGCAGCCTAACTAGCGGGGGTTACAATGAGCAGTTCTTC. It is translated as CASSLTSGGYNEQFF. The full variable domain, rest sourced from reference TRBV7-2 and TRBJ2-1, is GAGVSQSPSNKVTEKGKDVELRCDPISGHTALYWYRQSLGQGLEFLIYFQGNSAPDKSGLPSDRFSAERTGGSVSTLTIQRTQQEDSAVYLCASSLTSGGYNEQFFGPGTRLTVL.

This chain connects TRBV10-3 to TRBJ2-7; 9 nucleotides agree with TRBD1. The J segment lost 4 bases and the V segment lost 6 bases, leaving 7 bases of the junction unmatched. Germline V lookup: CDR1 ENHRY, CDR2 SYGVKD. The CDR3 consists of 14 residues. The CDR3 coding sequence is TGTGCCATCAGACCTACGGACAGGGGTTACGAGCAGTACTTC. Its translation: CAIRPTDRGYEQYF.

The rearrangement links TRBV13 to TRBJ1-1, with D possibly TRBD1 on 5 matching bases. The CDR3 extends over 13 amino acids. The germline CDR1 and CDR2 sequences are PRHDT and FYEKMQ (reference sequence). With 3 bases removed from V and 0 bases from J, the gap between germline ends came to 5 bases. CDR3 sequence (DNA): TGTGCCAGCAGCTTCAGGGTGAACACTGAAGCTTTCTTT. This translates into CASSFRVNTEAFF.

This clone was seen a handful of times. CDR3 nucleotide sequence: TGTGCCAGCAGTGAAGAGGGGAGGTCTGGAAACACCATATATTTT. Its translation is CASSEEGRSGNTIYF. The V and J genes are TRBV6-1 and TRBJ1-3, with TRBD1 as a possible D gene (5 bases). This CDR3 is built from 15 residues. Germline-derived CDR1 and CDR2 are MNHNS and SASEGT. Trimming stripped 1 base from V and 1 base from J, with 8 bases between.

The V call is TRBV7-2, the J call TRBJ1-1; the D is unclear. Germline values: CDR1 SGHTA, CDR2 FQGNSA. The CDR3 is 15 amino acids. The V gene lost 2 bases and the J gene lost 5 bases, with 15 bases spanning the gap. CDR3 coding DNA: TGTGCCAGCAGCTTAAGTCGGGGAGTAGGAACTGAAGCTTTCTTT. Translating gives CASSLSRGVGTEAFF.

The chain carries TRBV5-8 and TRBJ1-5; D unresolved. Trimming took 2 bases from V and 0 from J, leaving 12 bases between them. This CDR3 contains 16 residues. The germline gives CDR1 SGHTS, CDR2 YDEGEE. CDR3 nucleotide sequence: TGTGCCAGCAGCTTCGAGGGCACAACTAGCAATCAGCCCCAGCATTTT. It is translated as CASSFEGTTSNQPQHF.

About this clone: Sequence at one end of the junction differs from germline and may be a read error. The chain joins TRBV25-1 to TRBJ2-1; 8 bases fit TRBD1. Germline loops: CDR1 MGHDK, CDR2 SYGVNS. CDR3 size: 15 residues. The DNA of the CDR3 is TGTGTCAGCAGCGAGTGGACAGGGACCGACAATGAGCAGTTCTTC. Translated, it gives CVSSEWTGTDNEQFF.

This CDR3 is CASSQPQLAGGTGELFF. The CDR3 DNA is TGTGCCAGCAGCCAGCCTCAACTAGCGGGGGGCACCGGGGAGCTGTTTTTT. The V gene is TRBV4-2, the J gene TRBJ2-2, with 12 bases that match TRBD2. Trimming removed 3 bases from V and 4 bases from J; junction bases left unmatched: 6. CDR3 length: 17 residues. The V gene's germline CDR1 is LGHNA and CDR2 YNFKEQ.

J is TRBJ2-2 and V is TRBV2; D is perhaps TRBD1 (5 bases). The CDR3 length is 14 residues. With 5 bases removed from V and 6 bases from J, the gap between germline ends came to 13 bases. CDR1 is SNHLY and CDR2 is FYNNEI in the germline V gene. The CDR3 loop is CASSWGRPSGELFF. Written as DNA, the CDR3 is TGTGCCAGCAGTTGGGGCCGCCCGTCCGGGGAGCTGTTTTTT.

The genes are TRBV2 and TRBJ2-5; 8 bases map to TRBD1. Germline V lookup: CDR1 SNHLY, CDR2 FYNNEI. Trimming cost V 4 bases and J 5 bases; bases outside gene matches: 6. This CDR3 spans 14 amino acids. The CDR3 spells CASSGQGARETQYF. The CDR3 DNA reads TGTGCCAGCAGTGGCCAGGGGGCTCGGGAGACCCAGTACTTC.

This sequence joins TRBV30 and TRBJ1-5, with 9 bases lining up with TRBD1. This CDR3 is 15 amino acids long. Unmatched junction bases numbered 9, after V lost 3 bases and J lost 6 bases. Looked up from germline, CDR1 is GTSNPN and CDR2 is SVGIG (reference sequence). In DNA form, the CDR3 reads TGTGCCTGGAGCCTCGGACAGGGGCCAAGTCAGCCCCAGCATTTT. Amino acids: CAWSLGQGPSQPQHF.

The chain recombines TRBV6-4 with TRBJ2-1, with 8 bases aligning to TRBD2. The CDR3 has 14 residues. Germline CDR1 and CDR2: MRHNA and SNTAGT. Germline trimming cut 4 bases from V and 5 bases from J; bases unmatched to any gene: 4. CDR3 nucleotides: TGTGCCAGCAGTGCGGGGGGGGATGACAATGAGCAGTTCTTC. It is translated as CASSAGGDDNEQFF.

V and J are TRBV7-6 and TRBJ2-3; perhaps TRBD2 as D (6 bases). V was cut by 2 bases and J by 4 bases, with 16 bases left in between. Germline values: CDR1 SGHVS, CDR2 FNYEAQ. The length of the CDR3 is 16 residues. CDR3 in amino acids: CASSLKWRGVPDTQYF. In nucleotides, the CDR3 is TGTGCCAGCAGCTTAAAGTGGCGGGGAGTCCCAGATACGCAGTATTTT.

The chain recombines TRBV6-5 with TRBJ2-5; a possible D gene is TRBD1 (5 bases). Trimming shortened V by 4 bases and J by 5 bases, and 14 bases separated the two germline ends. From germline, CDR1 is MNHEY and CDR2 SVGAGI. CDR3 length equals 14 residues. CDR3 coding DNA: TGTGCCAGCAGTTTAAGGGGTGTAGGGGAGACCCAGTACTTC. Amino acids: CASSLRGVGETQYF.

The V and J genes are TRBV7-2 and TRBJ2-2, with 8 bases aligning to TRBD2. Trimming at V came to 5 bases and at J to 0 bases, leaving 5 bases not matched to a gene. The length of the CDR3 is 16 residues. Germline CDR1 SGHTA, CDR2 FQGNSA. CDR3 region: CASSPHGGANTGELFF. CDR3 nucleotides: TGTGCCAGCAGCCCACACGGGGGGGCGAACACCGGGGAGCTGTTTTTT.

The CDR3 is CASSLSQKSGYGYTF. The CDR3, as DNA: TGTGCCAGCAGTTTATCCCAAAAAAGCGGCTATGGCTACACCTTC. This chain uses TRBV27 with TRBJ1-2; no definite D call. V lost 0 bases and J 4 bases, leaving 12 bases between the germline ends. The CDR3 has 15 residues. Germline lookup yields CDR1 MNHEY and CDR2 SMNVEV (reference sequence).

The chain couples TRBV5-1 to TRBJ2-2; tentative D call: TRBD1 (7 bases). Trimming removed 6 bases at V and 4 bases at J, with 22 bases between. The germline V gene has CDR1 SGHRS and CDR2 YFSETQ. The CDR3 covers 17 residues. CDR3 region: CASTTEGARLGTGELFF. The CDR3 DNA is TGCGCCAGCACCACGGAGGGGGCGCGGTTAGGCACCGGGGAGCTGTTTTTT.

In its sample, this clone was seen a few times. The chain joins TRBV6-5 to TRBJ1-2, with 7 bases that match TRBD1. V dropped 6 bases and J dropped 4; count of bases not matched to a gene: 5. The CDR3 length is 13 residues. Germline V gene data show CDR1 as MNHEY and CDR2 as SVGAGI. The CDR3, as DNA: TGTGCCAGCAGACCTGGACAGGCCTATGGCTACACCTTC. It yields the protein CASRPGQAYGYTF.

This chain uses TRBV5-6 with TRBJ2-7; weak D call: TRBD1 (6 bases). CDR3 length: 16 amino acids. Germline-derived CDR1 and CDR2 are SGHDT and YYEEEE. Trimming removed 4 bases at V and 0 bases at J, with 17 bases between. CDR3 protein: CASSLRTVWGSYEQYF. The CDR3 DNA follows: TGTGCCAGCAGCCTGCGGACAGTATGGGGCTCCTACGAGCAGTACTTC.

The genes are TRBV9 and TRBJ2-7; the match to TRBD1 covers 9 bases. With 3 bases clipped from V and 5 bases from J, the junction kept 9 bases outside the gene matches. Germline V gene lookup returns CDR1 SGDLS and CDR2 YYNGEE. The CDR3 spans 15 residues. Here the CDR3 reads CASSAGGTGFNEQYF. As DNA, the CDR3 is TGTGCCAGCAGCGCTGGGGGGACAGGGTTCAACGAGCAGTACTTC.

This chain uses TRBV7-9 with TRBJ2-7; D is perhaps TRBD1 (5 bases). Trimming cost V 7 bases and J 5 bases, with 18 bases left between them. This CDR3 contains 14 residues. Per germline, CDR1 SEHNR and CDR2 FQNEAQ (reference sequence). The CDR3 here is CASTPGLFRDEQYF. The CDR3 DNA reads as TGTGCCAGCACCCCCGGCCTATTCAGGGACGAGCAGTACTTC.